This TCR beta chain was recorded in a study of blood T cell repertoires in COVID-19. Some clones are missing from TCRdb's copy, which holds only in-frame ones; the method was immunoSEQ multiplex PCR. The top ten hold approximately 8% of the sample, which has 120,000 to 150,000 clones, 80% to 90% seen once. V trimming: 1 base; J trimming: 3 bases; junction bases outside the gene matches: 5. Per the germline V gene, CDR1 is SEHNR and CDR2 is FQNEAQ (reference sequence). The CDR3 runs to 15 residues. The sequencing input was peripheral blood. The clonotype comes from a woman in her fifties or sixties with COVID-19, enrolled during active disease. The rearrangement joins TRBV7-9 to TRBJ1-1; 7 bases align to TRBD1. DNA of the CDR3: TGTGCCAGCAGCTTAGATCCGACAGGGCACACTGAAGCTTTCTTT. Its translation: CASSLDPTGHTEAFF.